The 26 T cell receptor beta chains reported below all come from one sample, sequenced in a study of blood T cell repertoires in COVID-19. The method was immunoSEQ multiplex PCR; TCRdb's version includes in-frame clones alone and lacks a portion of them. This table holds some 160,000 clones, roughly 88% found once. The sequenced sample consisted of PBMCs or T cells enriched from blood (not recorded which). The receptor source for this set is a woman aged 50 to 60 who had recovered from COVID-19.

The chain has TRBV7-2 and TRBJ2-3; the match to TRBD1 covers 7 bases. Germline V lookup: CDR1 SGHTA, CDR2 FQGNSA. J gave up 0 bases and V 7 bases, and 7 bases lay outside the gene matches. CDR3 length: 15 residues. The DNA for the CDR3 is TGTGCCAGCACATCCGGGGACAGCAGCACAGATACGCAGTATTTT. Protein sequence: CASTSGDSSTDTQYF.

CDR3 sequence (DNA): TGTGCCAGCAGTCGGCAGGGACAGTATAATTCACCCCTCCACTTT. Translating gives CASSRQGQYNSPLHF. J is TRBJ1-6 and V is TRBV25-1, with 7 bases matching TRBD1. The V gene end was trimmed by 5 bases and the J gene end by 4 bases; junction bases not matched to a gene: 5. Germline V gene sequence: CDR1 MGHDK, CDR2 SYGVNS. The CDR3 is 15 residues long.

J is TRBJ2-7 and V is TRBV9, with 12 bases fitting TRBD1. Germline CDR1 SGDLS, CDR2 YYNGEE. Trimming took 2 bases from V and 6 from J; bases not matched to a gene: 6. CDR3 length: 15 amino acids. CDR3 in DNA: TGTGCCAGCAGCGTCAAGGGGACAGGGGGCGTCGAGCAGTACTTC. Translating it yields CASSVKGTGGVEQYF. Supplemented by reference TRBV9 and TRBJ2-7, the full variable domain reads DSGVTQTPKHLITATGQRVTLRCSPRSGDLSVYWYQQSLDQGLQFLIQYYNGEERAKGNILERFSAQQFPDLHSELNLSSLELGDSALYFCASSVKGTGGVEQYFGPGTRLTVT.

This chain uses TRBV6-5 with TRBJ2-1; D remains ambiguous. Trimming left V 6 bases short and J 1 base short, with 10 bases between. The germline CDR1 and CDR2 sequences are MNHEY and SVGAGI. The CDR3 has 14 residues. CDR3 sequence: CASREPNSYNEQFF. The CDR3 DNA follows: TGTGCCAGCAGGGAGCCAAATTCCTACAATGAGCAGTTCTTC.

The gene calls are TRBV27 and TRBJ2-7, with D perhaps matching TRBD2 (6 bases). CDR1 is MNHEY and CDR2 is SMNVEV in the germline V gene (reference sequence). V was pared by 8 bases and J by 5 bases, with 19 bases between. The CDR3 runs to 14 residues. For the CDR3, the DNA is TGTGCCAGCTACTCCCCGGGACTGGACCACGAGCAGTACTTC. Translation: CASYSPGLDHEQYF.

This chain joins TRBV5-8 and TRBJ2-3; D might be TRBD2 (5 bases). Deletions cut 0 bases from V and 2 bases from J, with 19 bases between. Germline lookup yields CDR1 SGHTS and CDR2 YDEGEE. This CDR3 has 18 amino acids. The CDR3 region has the DNA TGTGCCAGCAGCTTGGCACAAACCCCAGCGGAACTCACAGATACGCAGTATTTT. It codes for CASSLAQTPAELTDTQYF.

V is TRBV7-3 and J is TRBJ2-3; 8 nucleotides match TRBD2. The CDR3 has 15 residues. The germline gives CDR1 SGHTA, CDR2 FQGTGA. J was trimmed by 9 bases and V by 5 bases; bases with no gene match: 13. For the CDR3, the DNA is TGTGCCAGCAGCCCGAAGCGGGGGAAGGTTGACACGCAGTATTTT. Protein: CASSPKRGKVDTQYF.

The chain recombines TRBV7-2 with TRBJ1-4; a possible D gene is TRBD1 (6 bases). Germline V gene lookup returns CDR1 SGHTA and CDR2 FQGNSA. Trimming removed 3 bases at V and 5 bases at J, with 13 bases between. The CDR3 consists of 15 residues. The chain's CDR3 is CASSLWGLINEKLFF. The CDR3 DNA sequence: TGTGCCAGCAGCTTGTGGGGGCTGATAAATGAAAAACTGTTTTTT.

This clone showed up just once. As DNA, the CDR3 is TGTGCCAGCAGCTTACCAGTGAACACTGAAGCTTTCTTT. It is translated as CASSLPVNTEAFF. The chain couples TRBV7-2 to TRBJ1-1; D is uncertain. The V end lost 2 bases, the J end lost 0 bases, and 4 bases lay between the germline ends. The CDR3 covers 13 residues. Germline loops: CDR1 SGHTA, CDR2 FQGNSA.

The chain is built from TRBV4-3 and TRBJ2-1; the D gene is possibly TRBD2 (6 bases). The CDR3 runs to 17 residues. Germline values: CDR1 LGHNA, CDR2 YSLEER. V was shortened by 0 bases and J by 7 bases, with 19 bases between the two germline ends. The CDR3 DNA reads as TGCGCCAGCAGCCAAGATGCAGCAGGGAGGAAGTTTAATGAGCAGTTCTTC. Translating it yields CASSQDAAGRKFNEQFF.

This rearrangement joins TRBV19 to TRBJ1-5; possibly TRBD1 for D (5 bases). V lost 10 bases to trimming and J lost 0 bases, with 16 bases between them. CDR1 is LNHDA and CDR2 is SQIVND in the germline V gene (reference sequence). This CDR3 contains 15 residues. CDR3 nucleotides: TGTGCCACCAGGGTGATCTCTCATAGCAATCAGCCCCAGCATTTT. Its translation: CATRVISHSNQPQHF. The full variable domain, completed using reference TRBV19 and TRBJ1-5, is DGGITQSPKYLFRKEGQNVTLSCEQNLNHDAMYWYRQDPGQGLRLIYYSQIVNDFQKGDIAEGYSVSREKKESFPLTVTSAQKNPTAFYLCATRVISHSNQPQHFGDGTRLSIL.

V usage is TRBV27 and J usage is TRBJ1-4, with D perhaps matching TRBD1 (6 bases). Trimming removed 3 bases at V and 7 bases at J, with 21 bases between. This CDR3 is 17 amino acids long. The germline CDR1 and CDR2 sequences are MNHEY and SMNVEV (reference sequence). Here the CDR3 reads CASSFAGAQGLSEKLFF. Here the CDR3 DNA reads TGTGCCAGCAGTTTCGCGGGGGCACAGGGCTTATCTGAAAAACTGTTTTTT.

This chain uses TRBV24-1 with TRBJ1-4; tentative D call: TRBD1 (5 bases). Germline values: CDR1 KGHDR, CDR2 SFDVKD. V was trimmed by 8 bases and J by 3 bases, leaving 18 bases between them. This CDR3 is built from 16 residues. The chain's CDR3 is CATILIGGEPNEKLFF. In DNA form, the CDR3 reads TGTGCCACCATTCTCATTGGGGGGGAGCCTAATGAAAAACTGTTTTTT.

The chain uses TRBV6-5 and TRBJ1-2; D possibly corresponds to TRBD1 (6 bases). The CDR3 has 13 residues. Trimming took off 5 bases at V and 3 bases at J, with 10 bases between the two ends. Germline V gene sequence: CDR1 MNHEY, CDR2 SVGAGI. The CDR3 sequence: CASSKQGYYGYTF. In DNA form, the CDR3 reads TGTGCCAGCAGTAAACAGGGATACTATGGCTACACCTTC.

The J gene is TRBJ2-1, the V gene TRBV24-1; TRBD1 aligns across 8 bases. CDR1 KGHDR and CDR2 SFDVKD come from the germline V gene. CDR3 length: 14 residues. V lost 4 bases and J lost 5; bases outside the gene matches: 3. The CDR3 nucleotides read TGTGCCACCAGTGAAAGGACAGGGCACAATGAGCAGTTCTTC. Amino acid sequence: CATSERTGHNEQFF.

The gene calls are TRBV25-1 and TRBJ1-1; possible D gene TRBD1, 5 bases. The CDR3 extends over 14 amino acids. Trimming removed 0 bases at V and 4 bases at J, with 9 bases between. Germline lookup yields CDR1 MGHDK and CDR2 SYGVNS. This CDR3 reads CASSEYRGGTEAFF. As DNA, the CDR3 is TGTGCCAGCAGTGAATACCGCGGGGGCACTGAAGCTTTCTTT.

This chain joins TRBV24-1 and TRBJ2-3, with D tentatively TRBD2 (5 bases). The germline gives CDR1 KGHDR, CDR2 SFDVKD. The V end was cut by 8 bases, the J end by 3 bases, with 11 bases between. The CDR3 length is 13 residues. The CDR3 sequence is CATTGRRTDTQYF. The CDR3 DNA sequence: TGTGCCACCACGGGCAGGAGGACAGATACGCAGTATTTT.

DNA of the CDR3: TGTGCCAGCCGTGCACGGACAGGCTTTAATTCACCCCTCCACTTT. Translating it yields CASRARTGFNSPLHF. V usage is TRBV2 and J usage is TRBJ1-6, with 7 nucleotides matching TRBD1. Trimming at V came to 8 bases and at J to 6 bases, leaving 10 bases not matched to a gene. Per the germline V gene, CDR1 is SNHLY and CDR2 is FYNNEI. This CDR3 comprises 15 residues.

The genes are TRBV16 and TRBJ1-1, with 7 bases matching TRBD1. The V segment lost 6 bases and the J segment 5 bases; nucleotides outside the gene matches: 6. This CDR3 contains 13 residues. Germline V gene data show CDR1 as KGHSY and CDR2 as FQNENV. CDR3 nucleotides: TGTGCCAGCAGGCAGGGGGGCTGGACTGAAGCTTTCTTT. Protein: CASRQGGWTEAFF.

The chain combines TRBV5-1 with TRBJ2-1; 8 nucleotides align to TRBD2. The CDR3 is 17 amino acids. V gave up 4 bases and J gave up 2 bases; unmatched junction bases: 11. CDR1 and CDR2 (germline): SGHRS, YFSETQ. CDR3 DNA sequence: TGCGCCAGCAGCCTAAGGGACGGGGGGGCCCCCTACAATGAGCAGTTCTTC. Translating gives CASSLRDGGAPYNEQFF.

The rearrangement uses TRBV11-2 and TRBJ2-5; 7 bases align to TRBD2. The CDR3 totals 17 residues. CDR1 SGHAT and CDR2 FQNNGV come from the germline V gene. Germline trimming cut 1 base from V and 4 bases from J; bases unmatched to any gene: 12. As DNA, the CDR3 is TGTGCCAGCAGCTTAGCCAGATCTGGGGGGGTTTTAGAGACCCAGTACTTC. This gives the protein CASSLARSGGVLETQYF.

As concerns this clone: Other DNA sequences of this sample code for an identical CDR3. V and J are TRBV19 and TRBJ1-4, with D tentatively TRBD1 (5 bases). Germline loops: CDR1 LNHDA, CDR2 SQIVND (reference sequence). V was pared by 5 bases and J by 0 bases, with 7 bases between. The CDR3 consists of 14 residues. The CDR3 spells CASSQGTTNEKLFF. In DNA, the CDR3 is TGTGCCAGTAGTCAGGGTACAACTAATGAAAAACTGTTTTTT.

The gene calls are TRBV3-1 (or the pseudogene TRBV3-2) and TRBJ1-5; possibly TRBD1 for D (5 bases). The CDR3 covers 16 residues. V was trimmed by 4 bases and J by 5 bases, leaving 18 bases between them. CDR1 is LGHDT, CDR2 YNNKEL, per germline (reference sequence). The CDR3 DNA follows: TGTGCCAGCAGCCCCGAGGGAGGGGACCCCTATCAGCCCCAGCATTTT. Amino acids: CASSPEGGDPYQPQHF.

This chain uses TRBV29-1 with TRBJ1-2, with 9 bases aligning to TRBD1. The J segment lost 8 bases and the V segment lost 2 bases, leaving 6 bases of the junction unmatched. The CDR3 has 13 residues. CDR1 SQVTM and CDR2 ANQGSEA come from the germline V gene. CDR3 DNA: TGCAGCGTTGAAAGGACAGGGGAGACCGGCTACACCTTC. Protein product: CSVERTGETGYTF.

V usage is TRBV18 and J usage is TRBJ1-2, with a weak D call TRBD1 (6 bases). Germline CDR1 and CDR2: KGHSH and LQKENI. The V end was cut by 3 bases, the J end by 7 bases, with 9 bases between. This CDR3 is built from 12 residues. The CDR3 DNA sequence: TGTGCCAGCTCACCGTCAGGGGCTGGCTACACCTTC. Translated, it gives CASSPSGAGYTF.

In DNA form, the CDR3 reads TGTGCCAGCAGCTCCGAACGAGGGCGGCCCCAGCATTTT. Its protein product is CASSSERGRPQHF. The V call is TRBV3-1 (or the pseudogene TRBV3-2), the J call TRBJ1-5; D gene unclear. This CDR3 spans 13 amino acids. Trimming shortened V by 5 bases and J by 9 bases, and 14 bases separated the two germline ends. CDR1 is LGHDT and CDR2 is YNNKEL in the germline V gene (reference sequence).